Below, 18 T cell receptor beta chains from the same sample are listed, as sequenced in a study of cytomegalovirus exposure and HLA in healthy donors. Both 60 Vbeta primers and 13 Jbeta primers went into the PCR. Produced via immunoSEQ multiplex PCR; TCRdb's table is partial and in-frame only. Of 80,000 or so clones detected, roughly four fifths appear once; the ten largest clones hold 12%. The sample consisted of PBMCs. The receptor source for this set is a male donor in good health and CMV-seropositive.

J is TRBJ2-5 and V is TRBV5-1; 7 bases fit TRBD2. Germline V lookup: CDR1 SGHRS, CDR2 YFSETQ. J was trimmed by 2 bases and V by 1 base; bases with no gene match: 8. The CDR3 is made up of 16 amino acids. The chain's CDR3 is CASSLLASGDQETQYF. CDR3 coding DNA: TGCGCCAGCAGCTTGTTGGCTAGCGGAGATCAAGAGACCCAGTACTTC.

V gene TRBV7-9 combines with J gene TRBJ1-1; D might be TRBD1 (6 bases). The germline V gene has CDR1 SEHNR and CDR2 FQNEAQ (reference sequence). Trimming removed 5 bases at V and 4 bases at J, with 14 bases between. The CDR3 sequence is 14 residues long. CDR3 nucleotide sequence: TGTGCCAGCAGCCGAGAACAGGGTTTCACTGAAGCTTTCTTT. This translates into CASSREQGFTEAFF.

The genes are TRBV9 and TRBJ2-4; 8 nucleotides agree with TRBD1. This CDR3 region has 14 residues. V lost 3 bases to trimming and J lost 5 bases; unmatched junction nucleotides: 4. CDR1 and CDR2 from the germline V gene are SGDLS and YYNGEE. The DNA for the CDR3 is TGTGCCAGCAGCGCGACAGGGGTCCAAAACATTCAGTACTTC. It is translated as CASSATGVQNIQYF.

Here the CDR3 reads CASSSRYEQYF. The CDR3 DNA is TGTGCCAGCAGCTCCAGATACGAGCAGTACTTC. The chain links TRBV7-2 to TRBJ2-7; D gene unclear. CDR1 is SGHTA, CDR2 FQGNSA, per germline. V was trimmed by 4 bases and J by 4 bases, leaving 5 bases between them. CDR3 length: 11 amino acids. The variable domain in full, completed from reference TRBV7-2 and TRBJ2-7, reads GAGVSQSPSNKVTEKGKDVELRCDPISGHTALYWYRQSLGQGLEFLIYFQGNSAPDKSGLPSDRFSAERTGGSVSTLTIQRTQQEDSAVYLCASSSRYEQYFGPGTRLTVT.

The chain carries TRBV6-6 and TRBJ2-7, with D unresolved. This CDR3 has 13 amino acids. Trimming stripped 6 bases from V and 0 bases from J, with 9 bases between. CDR1 is MNHNY, CDR2 SVGAGI, per germline (reference sequence). This CDR3 is CASSAPSSYEQYF. The CDR3 bases are TGTGCCAGCAGCGCCCCTAGCTCCTACGAGCAGTACTTC.

This sequence joins TRBV7-9 and TRBJ1-5, with TRBD1 as a possible D gene (6 bases). This CDR3 has 16 residues. The V gene's germline CDR1 is SEHNR and CDR2 FQNEAQ (reference sequence). The germline V and J ends were trimmed by 0 bases and 4 bases, with 13 bases remaining between them. The CDR3 DNA reads as TGTGCCAGCAGCTTAGCGACCGGGACACTTAATCAGCCCCAGCATTTT. The encoded protein is CASSLATGTLNQPQHF. Full variable domain (missing parts from reference TRBV7-9 and TRBJ1-5): DTGVSQNPRHKITKRGQNVTFRCDPISEHNRLYWYRQTLGQGPEFLTYFQNEAQLEKSRLLSDRFSAERPKGSFSTLEIQRTEQGDSAMYLCASSLATGTLNQPQHFGDGTRLSIL.

The chain joins TRBV6-5 to TRBJ2-5, with TRBD2 matching over 9 bases. This CDR3 has 15 residues. From germline, CDR1 is MNHEY and CDR2 SVGAGI. The ends lost 6 bases at V and 4 bases at J; junction bases unmatched: 9. The CDR3 protein is CASRDAGGRGETQYF. CDR3 DNA sequence: TGTGCCAGCAGAGACGCGGGGGGGCGGGGAGAGACCCAGTACTTC.

The gene calls are TRBV6-1 and TRBJ1-5; no clear D. Deletions cut 4 bases from V and 3 bases from J, with 7 bases between. In germline, CDR1 is MNHNS, CDR2 SASEGT. The CDR3 has 13 residues. The CDR3 nucleotides read TGTGCCAGCAGTGCCCGGGACAATCAGCCCCAGCATTTT. Protein product: CASSARDNQPQHF.

This chain connects TRBV5-4 to TRBJ2-1; D unclear. CDR1 and CDR2 from the germline V gene are SGHNT and YYREEE (reference sequence). Trimming removed 4 bases from V and 4 bases from J, with 18 bases in between. This CDR3 is 16 amino acids long. CDR3 nucleotides: TGTGCCAGCAGCATACCTACTACCCCCGATTACAATGAGCAGTTCTTC. This translates into CASSIPTTPDYNEQFF.

The chain links TRBV7-2 to TRBJ1-4; D gene uncertain. Germline V gene lookup returns CDR1 SGHTA and CDR2 FQGNSA. This CDR3 comprises 14 residues. V lost 4 bases, J lost 7 bases, and 13 bases lay in between. CDR3 sequence: CASSSYLGAEKLFF. The CDR3 coding sequence is TGTGCCAGCAGCTCATACCTTGGAGCTGAAAAACTGTTTTTT.

The V and J genes are TRBV30 and TRBJ1-5; possibly TRBD1 for D (5 bases). Germline values: CDR1 GTSNPN, CDR2 SVGIG (reference sequence). V was trimmed by 2 bases and J by 4 bases, leaving 12 bases between them. The CDR3 has 14 amino acids. This CDR3 is CAWSFGGGNQPQHF. CDR3 DNA: TGTGCCTGGAGTTTTGGTGGGGGGAATCAGCCCCAGCATTTT.

CDR3 nucleotides: TGTGCCAGCAGTGGGTTTAGTCCTATCTCCTACAATGAGCAGTTCTTC. This encodes CASSGFSPISYNEQFF. The V gene is TRBV2, the J gene TRBJ2-1; D call uncertain. CDR3 length: 16 residues. The germline V gene has CDR1 SNHLY and CDR2 FYNNEI. Between the trimmed V and J ends, which lost 4 bases and 0 bases, there was a span of 13 bases.

V gene TRBV19 combines with J gene TRBJ2-7; 13 bases align to TRBD2. This CDR3 is built from 16 residues. Germline-derived CDR1 and CDR2 are LNHDA and SQIVND (reference sequence). Trimming took 4 bases from V and 5 from J; bases not matched to a gene: 8. The CDR3 DNA is TGTGCCAGTAGTAACCCGGGACTAGCGGGGATGAACGAGCAGTACTTC. This codes for CASSNPGLAGMNEQYF.

V and J are TRBV18 and TRBJ1-2, with D perhaps matching TRBD1 (6 bases). In germline, CDR1 is KGHSH, CDR2 LQKENI. The CDR3 extends over 17 amino acids. V was cut by 1 base and J by 4 bases, with 19 bases left in between. The CDR3 loop reads CASSPLEAETGTYGYTF. For the CDR3, the DNA is TGTGCCAGCTCACCACTCGAGGCCGAGACAGGCACCTATGGCTACACCTTC.

The chain uses TRBV27 and TRBJ2-7; D is possibly TRBD1 (6 bases). From germline, CDR1 is MNHEY and CDR2 SMNVEV (reference sequence). With 6 bases removed from V and 0 bases from J, the gap between germline ends came to 12 bases. This CDR3 has 14 amino acids. The CDR3, as DNA: TGTGCCAGCAGCACAGGGATGAGCTCCTACGAGCAGTACTTC. As protein: CASSTGMSSYEQYF.

This clone is a singleton in its sample. In the same sample, other DNA sequences code for this CDR3. This sequence joins TRBV5-1 and TRBJ1-4; D not resolved. This CDR3 is 15 amino acids long. Per the germline V gene, CDR1 is SGHRS and CDR2 is YFSETQ. The V end was cut by 0 bases, the J end by 0 bases, with 6 bases between. CDR3 bases: TGCGCCAGCAGCTTGGCCGGAGCAACTAATGAAAAACTGTTTTTT. It codes for CASSLAGATNEKLFF.

The CDR3 DNA reads TGTGCCAGCAGTCGCCCGGGACAGGCTAATGAAAAACTGTTTTTT. Translated, it gives CASSRPGQANEKLFF. V usage is TRBV25-1 and J usage is TRBJ1-4; 8 positions match TRBD1. CDR1 and CDR2 from the germline V gene are MGHDK and SYGVNS. CDR3 length: 15 amino acids. The ends lost 5 bases at V and 3 bases at J; junction bases unmatched: 5.

The chain's CDR3 is CASSLRETEAFF. Written as DNA, the CDR3 is TGTGCCAGCAGCCTCAGGGAAACTGAAGCTTTCTTT. The V and J genes are TRBV7-9 and TRBJ1-1; D might be TRBD1 (5 bases). The V gene's germline CDR1 is SEHNR and CDR2 FQNEAQ (reference sequence). The CDR3 loop spans 12 amino acids. Trimming shortened V by 5 bases and J by 5 bases, and 9 bases separated the two germline ends.